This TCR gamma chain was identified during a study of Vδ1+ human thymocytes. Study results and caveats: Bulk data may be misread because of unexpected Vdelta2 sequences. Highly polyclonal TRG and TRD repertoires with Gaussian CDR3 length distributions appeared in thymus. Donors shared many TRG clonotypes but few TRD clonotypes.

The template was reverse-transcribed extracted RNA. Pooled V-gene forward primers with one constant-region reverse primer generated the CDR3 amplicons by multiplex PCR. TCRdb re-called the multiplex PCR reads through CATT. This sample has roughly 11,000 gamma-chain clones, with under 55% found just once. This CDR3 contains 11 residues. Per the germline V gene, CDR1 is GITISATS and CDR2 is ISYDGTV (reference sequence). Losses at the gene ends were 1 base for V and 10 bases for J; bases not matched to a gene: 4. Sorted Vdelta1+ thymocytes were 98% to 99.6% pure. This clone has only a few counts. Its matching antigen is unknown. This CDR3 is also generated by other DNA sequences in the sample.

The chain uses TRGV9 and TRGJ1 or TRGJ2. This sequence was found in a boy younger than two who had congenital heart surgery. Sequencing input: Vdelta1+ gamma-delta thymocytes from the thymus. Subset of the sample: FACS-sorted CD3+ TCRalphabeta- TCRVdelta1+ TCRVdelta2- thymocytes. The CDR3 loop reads CALWEVSKKLF. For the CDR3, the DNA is TGTGCCTTGTGGGAGGTCTCCAAGAAACTCTTT.